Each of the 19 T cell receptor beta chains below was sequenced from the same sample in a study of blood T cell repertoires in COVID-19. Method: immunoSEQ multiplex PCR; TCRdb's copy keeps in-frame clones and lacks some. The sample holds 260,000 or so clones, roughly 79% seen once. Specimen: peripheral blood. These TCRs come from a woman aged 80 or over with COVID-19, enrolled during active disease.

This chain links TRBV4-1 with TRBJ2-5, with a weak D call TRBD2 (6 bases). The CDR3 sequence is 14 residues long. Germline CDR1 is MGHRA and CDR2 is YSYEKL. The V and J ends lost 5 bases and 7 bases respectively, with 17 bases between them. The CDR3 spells CASSLTRAEGTQYF. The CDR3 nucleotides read TGCGCCAGCAGCTTGACTAGGGCCGAGGGGACCCAGTACTTC.

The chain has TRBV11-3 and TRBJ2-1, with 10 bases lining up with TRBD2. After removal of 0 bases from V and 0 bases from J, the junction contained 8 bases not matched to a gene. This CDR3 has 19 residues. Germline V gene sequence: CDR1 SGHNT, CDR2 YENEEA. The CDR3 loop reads CASSLEGTSVFSSYNEQFF. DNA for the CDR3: TGTGCCAGCAGCTTAGAGGGGACTAGCGTCTTTAGCTCCTACAATGAGCAGTTCTTC. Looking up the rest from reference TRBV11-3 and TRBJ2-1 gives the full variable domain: EAGVVQSPRYKIIEKKQPVAFWCNPISGHNTLYWYLQNLGQGPELLIRYENEEAVDDSQLPKDRFSAERLKGVDSTLKIQPAELGDSAVYLCASSLEGTSVFSSYNEQFFGPGTRLTVL.

CDR3 region: CASSLEAGQRGYTF. The DNA of the CDR3 is TGTGCCAGCAGCTTGGAGGCAGGGCAGCGTGGCTACACCTTC. This chain uses TRBV5-4 with TRBJ1-2; perhaps TRBD1 as D (5 bases). The CDR3 is 14 amino acids. Germline-derived CDR1 and CDR2 are SGHNT and YYREEE (reference sequence). The germline V and J ends were trimmed by 0 bases and 7 bases, with 13 bases remaining between them.

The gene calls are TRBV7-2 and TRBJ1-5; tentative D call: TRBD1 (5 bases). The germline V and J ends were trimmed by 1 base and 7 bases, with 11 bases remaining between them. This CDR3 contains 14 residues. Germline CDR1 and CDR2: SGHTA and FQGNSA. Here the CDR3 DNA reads TGTGCCAGCAGCTTAGTTCGGACAAGGCAGCCCCAGCATTTT. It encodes CASSLVRTRQPQHF.

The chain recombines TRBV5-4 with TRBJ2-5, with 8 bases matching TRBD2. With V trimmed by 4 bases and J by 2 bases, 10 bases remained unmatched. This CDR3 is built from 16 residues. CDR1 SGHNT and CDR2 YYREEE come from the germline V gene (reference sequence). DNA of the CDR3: TGTGCCAGCAGCCTCCCGGGAGCTAGCGGGCAAGAGACCCAGTACTTC. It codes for CASSLPGASGQETQYF.

The DNA of the CDR3 is TGTGCCAGCAGTAGGACAAACGAAGAGACCCAGTACTTC. It specifies CASSRTNEETQYF. The gene calls are TRBV7-9 and TRBJ2-5; D is perhaps TRBD1 (5 bases). CDR1 and CDR2 (germline): SEHNR, FQNEAQ (reference sequence). The CDR3 runs to 13 residues. Trimming left V 6 bases short and J 3 bases short, with 11 bases between.

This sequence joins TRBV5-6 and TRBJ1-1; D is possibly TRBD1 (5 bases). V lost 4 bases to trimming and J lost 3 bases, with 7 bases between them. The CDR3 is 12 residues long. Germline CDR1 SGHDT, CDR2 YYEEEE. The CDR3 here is CASSPQDTEAFF. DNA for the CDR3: TGTGCCAGCAGCCCACAGGACACTGAAGCTTTCTTT.

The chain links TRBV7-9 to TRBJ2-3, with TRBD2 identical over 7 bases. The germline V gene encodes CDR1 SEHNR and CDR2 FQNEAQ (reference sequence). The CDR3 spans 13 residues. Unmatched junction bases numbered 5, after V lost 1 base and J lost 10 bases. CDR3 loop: CASSLVRGGAQYF. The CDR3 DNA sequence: TGTGCCAGCAGCTTAGTCCGGGGAGGGGCGCAGTATTTT.

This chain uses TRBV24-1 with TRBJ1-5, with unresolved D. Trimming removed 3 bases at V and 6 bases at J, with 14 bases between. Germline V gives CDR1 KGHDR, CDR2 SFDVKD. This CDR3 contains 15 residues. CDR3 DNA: TGTGCCACCAGTGATCCCCAGACCCGGGGTCAGCCCCAGCATTTT. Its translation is CATSDPQTRGQPQHF.

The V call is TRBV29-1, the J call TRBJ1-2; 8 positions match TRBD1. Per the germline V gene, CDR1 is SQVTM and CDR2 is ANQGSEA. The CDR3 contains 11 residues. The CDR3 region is CGGQGESGYTF. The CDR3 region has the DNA TGCGGAGGACAGGGAGAGTCTGGCTACACCTTC.

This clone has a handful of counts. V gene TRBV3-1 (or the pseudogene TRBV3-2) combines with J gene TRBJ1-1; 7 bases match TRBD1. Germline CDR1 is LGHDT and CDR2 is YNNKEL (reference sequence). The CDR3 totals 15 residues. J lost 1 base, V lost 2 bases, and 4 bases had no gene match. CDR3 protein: CASSQPGQTNTEAFF. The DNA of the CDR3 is TGTGCCAGCAGCCAACCGGGACAGACGAACACTGAAGCTTTCTTT.

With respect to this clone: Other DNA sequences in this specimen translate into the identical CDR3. CDR3 nucleotide sequence: TGTGCCAGTAGTAGCTTGGGACAGGGGAACACTGAAGCTTTCTTT. The encoded protein is CASSSLGQGNTEAFF. J is TRBJ1-1 and V is TRBV19; 9 bases are a match to TRBD1. V gave up 4 bases and J gave up 1 base; unmatched junction bases: 4. The germline gives CDR1 LNHDA, CDR2 SQIVND (reference sequence). The CDR3 has 15 amino acids.

The CDR3 coding sequence is TGTGCCAGCAGTTCGGGACTAACCACAGATACGCAGTATTTT. This translates into CASSSGLTTDTQYF. The gene calls are TRBV27 and TRBJ2-3; 7 bases are shared with TRBD2. The CDR3 runs to 14 residues. V was pared by 4 bases and J by 2 bases, with 3 bases of the junction left unmatched. The germline V gene has CDR1 MNHEY and CDR2 SMNVEV (reference sequence).

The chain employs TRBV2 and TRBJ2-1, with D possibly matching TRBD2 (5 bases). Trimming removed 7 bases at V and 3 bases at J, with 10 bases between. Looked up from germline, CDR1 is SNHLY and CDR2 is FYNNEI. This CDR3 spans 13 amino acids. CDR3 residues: CASNGEGYNEQFF. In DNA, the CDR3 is TGTGCCAGCAACGGGGAAGGCTACAATGAGCAGTTCTTC.

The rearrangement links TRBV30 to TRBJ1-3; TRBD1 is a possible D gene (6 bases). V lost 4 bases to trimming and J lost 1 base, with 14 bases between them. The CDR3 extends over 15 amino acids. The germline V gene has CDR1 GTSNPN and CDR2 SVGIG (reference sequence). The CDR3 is CAWKPMRGSGNTIYF. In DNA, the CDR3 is TGTGCCTGGAAACCCATGAGGGGGTCTGGAAACACCATATATTTT.

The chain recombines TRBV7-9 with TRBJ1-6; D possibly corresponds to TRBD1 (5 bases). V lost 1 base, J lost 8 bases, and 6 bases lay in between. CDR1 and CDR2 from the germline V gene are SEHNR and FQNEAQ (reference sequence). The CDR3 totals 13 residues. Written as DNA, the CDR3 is TGTGCCAGCAGCTTAGACAGGTATTCACCCCTCCACTTT. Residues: CASSLDRYSPLHF. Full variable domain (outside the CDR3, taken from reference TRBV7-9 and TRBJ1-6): DTGVSQNPRHKITKRGQNVTFRCDPISEHNRLYWYRQTLGQGPEFLTYFQNEAQLEKSRLLSDRFSAERPKGSFSTLEIQRTEQGDSAMYLCASSLDRYSPLHFGNGTRLTVT.

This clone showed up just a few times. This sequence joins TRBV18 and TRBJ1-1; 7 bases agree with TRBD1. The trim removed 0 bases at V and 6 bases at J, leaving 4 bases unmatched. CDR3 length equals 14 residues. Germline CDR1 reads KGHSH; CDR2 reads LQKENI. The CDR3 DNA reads TGTGCCAGCTCACCACCGTGGGACAGCCCTGAAGCTTTCTTT. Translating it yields CASSPPWDSPEAFF.

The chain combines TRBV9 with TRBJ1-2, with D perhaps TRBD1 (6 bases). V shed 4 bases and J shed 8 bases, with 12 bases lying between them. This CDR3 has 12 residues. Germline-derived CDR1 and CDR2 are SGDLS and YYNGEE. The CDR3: CASSPERGGYTF. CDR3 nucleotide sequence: TGTGCCAGCAGCCCCGAGAGGGGGGGCTACACCTTC.

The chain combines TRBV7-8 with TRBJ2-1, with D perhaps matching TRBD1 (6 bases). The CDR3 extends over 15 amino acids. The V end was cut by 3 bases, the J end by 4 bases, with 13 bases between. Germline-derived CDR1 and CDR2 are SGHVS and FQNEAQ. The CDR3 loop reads CASSLRGTYYNEQFF. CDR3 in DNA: TGTGCCAGCAGCTTGAGGGGGACATATTACAATGAGCAGTTCTTC.